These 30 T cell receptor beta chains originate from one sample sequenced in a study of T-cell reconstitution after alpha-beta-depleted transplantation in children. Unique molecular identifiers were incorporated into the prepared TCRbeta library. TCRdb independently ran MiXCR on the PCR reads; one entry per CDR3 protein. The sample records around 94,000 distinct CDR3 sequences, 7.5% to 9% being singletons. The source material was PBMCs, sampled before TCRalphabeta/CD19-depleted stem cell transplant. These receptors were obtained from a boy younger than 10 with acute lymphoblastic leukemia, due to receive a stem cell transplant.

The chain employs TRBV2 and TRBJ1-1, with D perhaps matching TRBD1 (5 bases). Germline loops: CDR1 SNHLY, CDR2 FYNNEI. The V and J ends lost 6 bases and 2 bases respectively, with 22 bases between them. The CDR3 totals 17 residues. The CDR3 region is CASSGSGTEVINTEAFF. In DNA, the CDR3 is TGTGCCAGCAGCGGCTCCGGGACGGAGGTGATTAACACTGAAGCTTTCTTT.

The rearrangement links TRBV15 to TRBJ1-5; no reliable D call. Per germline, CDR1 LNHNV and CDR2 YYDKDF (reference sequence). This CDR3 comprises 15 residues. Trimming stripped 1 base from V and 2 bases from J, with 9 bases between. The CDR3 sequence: CATSRGGGRNQPQHF. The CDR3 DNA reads TGTGCCACCAGCAGAGGTGGCGGACGCAATCAGCCCCAGCATTTT. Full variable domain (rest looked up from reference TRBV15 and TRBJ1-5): DAMVIQNPRYQVTQFGKPVTLSCSQTLNHNVMYWYQQKSSQAPKLLFHYYDKDFNNEADTPDNFQSRRPNTSFCFLDIRSPGLGDTAMYLCATSRGGGRNQPQHFGDGTRLSIL.

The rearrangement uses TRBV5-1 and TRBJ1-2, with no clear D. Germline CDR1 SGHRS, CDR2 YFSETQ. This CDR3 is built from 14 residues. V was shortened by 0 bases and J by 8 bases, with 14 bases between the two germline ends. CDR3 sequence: CASSLDHSREGYTF. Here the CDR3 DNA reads TGCGCCAGCAGCTTGGACCACTCGAGAGAGGGCTACACCTTC.

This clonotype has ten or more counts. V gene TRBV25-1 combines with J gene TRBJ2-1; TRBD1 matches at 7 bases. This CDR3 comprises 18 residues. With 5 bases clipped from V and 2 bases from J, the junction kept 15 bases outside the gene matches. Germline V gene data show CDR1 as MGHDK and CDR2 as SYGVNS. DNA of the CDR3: TGTGCCAGCAGTAGCTCCAGACTGACAGGGTATCCCTACAATGAGCAGTTCTTC. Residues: CASSSSRLTGYPYNEQFF.

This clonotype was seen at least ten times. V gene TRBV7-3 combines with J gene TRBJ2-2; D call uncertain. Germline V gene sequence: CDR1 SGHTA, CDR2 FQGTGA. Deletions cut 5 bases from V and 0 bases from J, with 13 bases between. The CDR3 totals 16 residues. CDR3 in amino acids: CASSPRSLANTGELFF. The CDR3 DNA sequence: TGTGCCAGCAGCCCACGTAGCCTCGCGAACACCGGGGAGCTGTTTTTT.

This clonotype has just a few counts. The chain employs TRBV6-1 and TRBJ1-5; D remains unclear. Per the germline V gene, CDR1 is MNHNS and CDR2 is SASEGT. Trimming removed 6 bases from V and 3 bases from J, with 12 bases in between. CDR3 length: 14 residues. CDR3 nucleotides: TGTGCCAGCAGCCCCGACACTTTCAATCAGCCCCAGCATTTT. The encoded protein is CASSPDTFNQPQHF.

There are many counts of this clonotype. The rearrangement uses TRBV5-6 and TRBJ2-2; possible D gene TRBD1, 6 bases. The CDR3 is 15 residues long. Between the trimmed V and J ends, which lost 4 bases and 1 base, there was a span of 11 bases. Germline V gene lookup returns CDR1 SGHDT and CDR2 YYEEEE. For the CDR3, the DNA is TGTGCCAGCAGCGGAGGACAGCGGAACACCGGGGAGCTGTTTTTT. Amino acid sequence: CASSGGQRNTGELFF.

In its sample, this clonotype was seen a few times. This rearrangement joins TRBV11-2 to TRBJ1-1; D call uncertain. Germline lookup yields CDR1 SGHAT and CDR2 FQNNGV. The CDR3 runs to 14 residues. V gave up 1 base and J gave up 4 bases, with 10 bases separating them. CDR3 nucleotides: TGTGCCAGCAGCTTAGTTCCGGGCATCACTGAAGCTTTCTTT. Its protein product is CASSLVPGITEAFF.

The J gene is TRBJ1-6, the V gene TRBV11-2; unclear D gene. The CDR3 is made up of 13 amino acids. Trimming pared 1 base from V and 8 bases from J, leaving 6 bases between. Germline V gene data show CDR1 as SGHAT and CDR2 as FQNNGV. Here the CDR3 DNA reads TGTGCCAGCAGCTTAGTTCCCGATTCACCCCTCCACTTT. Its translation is CASSLVPDSPLHF.

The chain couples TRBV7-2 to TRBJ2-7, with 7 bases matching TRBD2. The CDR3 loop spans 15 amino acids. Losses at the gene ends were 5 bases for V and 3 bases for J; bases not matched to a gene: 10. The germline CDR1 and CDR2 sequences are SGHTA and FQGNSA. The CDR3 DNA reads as TGTGCCAGCAGCCCTCGCGGGGGTACAGACTACGAGCAGTACTTC. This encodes CASSPRGGTDYEQYF.

The CDR3 DNA sequence: TGTGCCAGCAGGGACCTTGGACCACGGGGGACCCAGTACTTC. Amino acid sequence: CASRDLGPRGTQYF. This chain uses TRBV12-3 or TRBV12-4 with TRBJ2-5; perhaps TRBD2 as D (5 bases). CDR3 length: 14 residues. V lost 6 bases and J lost 7, with 18 bases in between.

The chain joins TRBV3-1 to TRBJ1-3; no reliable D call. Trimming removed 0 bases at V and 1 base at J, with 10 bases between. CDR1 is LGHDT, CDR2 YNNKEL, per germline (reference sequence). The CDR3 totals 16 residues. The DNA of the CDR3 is TGTGCCAGCAGCCAAGACTCGGGGTTTTCTGGAAACACCATATATTTT. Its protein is CASSQDSGFSGNTIYF.

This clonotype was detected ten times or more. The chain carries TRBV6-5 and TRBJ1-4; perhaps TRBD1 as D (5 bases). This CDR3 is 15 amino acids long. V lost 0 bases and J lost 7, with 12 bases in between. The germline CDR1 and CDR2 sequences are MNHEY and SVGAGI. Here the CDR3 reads CASSYSGTQTEKLFF. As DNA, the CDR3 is TGTGCCAGCAGTTACTCCGGGACCCAGACTGAAAAACTGTTTTTT.

CDR3 DNA sequence: TGTGCCAGCAGCTTCCAGGGGACGACTAATGAAAAACTGTTTTTT. It translates to CASSFQGTTNEKLFF. The chain couples TRBV5-6 to TRBJ1-4, with D perhaps matching TRBD1 (6 bases). Trimming shortened V by 2 bases and J by 2 bases, and 10 bases separated the two germline ends. The CDR3 has 15 amino acids. The germline CDR1 and CDR2 sequences are SGHDT and YYEEEE.

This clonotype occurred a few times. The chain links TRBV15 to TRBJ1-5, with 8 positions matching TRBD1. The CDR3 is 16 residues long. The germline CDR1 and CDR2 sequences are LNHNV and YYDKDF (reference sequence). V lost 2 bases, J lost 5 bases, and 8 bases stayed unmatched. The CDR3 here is CATSRRTGRKDQPQHF. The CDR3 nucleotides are TGTGCCACCAGCAGACGGACAGGGAGGAAGGATCAGCCCCAGCATTTT.

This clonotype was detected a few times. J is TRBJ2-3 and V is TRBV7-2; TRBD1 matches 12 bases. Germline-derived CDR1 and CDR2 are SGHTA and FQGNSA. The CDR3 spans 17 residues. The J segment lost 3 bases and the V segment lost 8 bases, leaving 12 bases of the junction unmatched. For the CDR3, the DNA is TGTGCCAGCCGGACCCCCGGGACAGGGGGCGTAACAGATACGCAGTATTTT. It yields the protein CASRTPGTGGVTDTQYF.

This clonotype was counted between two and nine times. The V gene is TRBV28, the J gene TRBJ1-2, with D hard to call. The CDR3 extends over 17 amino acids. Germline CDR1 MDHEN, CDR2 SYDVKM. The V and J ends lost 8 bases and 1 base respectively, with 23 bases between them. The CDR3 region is CASFLSGPGGINYGYTF. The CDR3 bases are TGTGCCAGCTTCCTCAGCGGTCCAGGCGGCATTAACTATGGCTACACCTTC.

DNA of the CDR3: TGCGCCAGCAGCTTGGCCTCGACAGGGGGGCGCACTGAAGCTTTCTTT. This codes for CASSLASTGGRTEAFF. The V call is TRBV5-1, the J call TRBJ1-1, with 9 nucleotides matching TRBD1. The CDR3 runs 16 residues. V lost 0 bases to trimming and J lost 4 bases; unmatched junction nucleotides: 7. Looked up from germline, CDR1 is SGHRS and CDR2 is YFSETQ.

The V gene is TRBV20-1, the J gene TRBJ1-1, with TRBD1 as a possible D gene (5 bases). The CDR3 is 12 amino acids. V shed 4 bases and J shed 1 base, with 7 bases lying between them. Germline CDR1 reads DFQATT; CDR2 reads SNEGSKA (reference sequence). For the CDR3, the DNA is TGCAGTGCTACCGACAGGAACACTGAAGCTTTCTTT. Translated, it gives CSATDRNTEAFF.

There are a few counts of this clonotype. The CDR3 loop is CASSSSGQNWDEKLFF. CDR3 DNA: TGTGCCAGCAGTTCATCTGGACAGAATTGGGATGAAAAACTGTTTTTT. This chain uses TRBV27 with TRBJ1-4; weak D call: TRBD1 (6 bases). Deletions cut 4 bases from V and 6 bases from J, with 18 bases between. There are 16 residues in the CDR3. Germline V gene sequence: CDR1 MNHEY, CDR2 SMNVEV (reference sequence).

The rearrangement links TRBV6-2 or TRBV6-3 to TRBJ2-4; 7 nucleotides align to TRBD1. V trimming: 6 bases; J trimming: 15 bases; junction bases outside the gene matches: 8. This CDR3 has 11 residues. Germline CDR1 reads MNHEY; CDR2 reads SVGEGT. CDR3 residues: CASSSDRVLYF. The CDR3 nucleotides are TGTGCCAGCAGCTCTGACAGGGTATTGTACTTC.

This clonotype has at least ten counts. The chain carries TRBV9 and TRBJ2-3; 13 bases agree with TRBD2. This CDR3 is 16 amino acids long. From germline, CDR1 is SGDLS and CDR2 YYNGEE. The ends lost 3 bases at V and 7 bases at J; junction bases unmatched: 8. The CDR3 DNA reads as TGTGCCAGCAGCGCCTCGACTAGCGGGGGGCCGAATACGCAGTATTTT. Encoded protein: CASSASTSGGPNTQYF.

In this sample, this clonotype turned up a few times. The CDR3: CASSHSGLSKDTQYF. The DNA of the CDR3 is TGTGCCAGCAGCCACTCGGGACTGTCGAAGGATACGCAGTATTTT. The chain recombines TRBV3-1 with TRBJ2-3, with D maybe TRBD2 (6 bases). CDR3 length: 15 residues. V was clipped by 3 bases and J by 6 bases, with 16 bases between them. Germline V gene sequence: CDR1 LGHDT, CDR2 YNNKEL (reference sequence).

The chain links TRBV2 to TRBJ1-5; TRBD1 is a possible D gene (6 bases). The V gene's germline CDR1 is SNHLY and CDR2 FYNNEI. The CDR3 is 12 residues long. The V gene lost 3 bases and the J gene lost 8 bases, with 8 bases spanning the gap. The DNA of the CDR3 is TGTGCCAGCAGTGATAGGGGGAAGCCCCAGCATTTT. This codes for CASSDRGKPQHF. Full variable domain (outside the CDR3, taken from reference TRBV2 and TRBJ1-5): EPEVTQTPSHQVTQMGQEVILRCVPISNHLYFYWYRQILGQKVEFLVSFYNNEISEKSEIFDDQFSVERPDGSNFTLKIRSTKLEDSAMYFCASSDRGKPQHFGDGTRLSIL.

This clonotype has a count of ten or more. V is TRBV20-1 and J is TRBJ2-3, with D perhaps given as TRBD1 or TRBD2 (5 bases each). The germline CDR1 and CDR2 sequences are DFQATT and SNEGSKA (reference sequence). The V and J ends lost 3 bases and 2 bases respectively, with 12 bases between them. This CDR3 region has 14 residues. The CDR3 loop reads CSASRGPFTDTQYF. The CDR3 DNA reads TGCAGTGCTAGCCGGGGCCCCTTCACAGATACGCAGTATTTT.

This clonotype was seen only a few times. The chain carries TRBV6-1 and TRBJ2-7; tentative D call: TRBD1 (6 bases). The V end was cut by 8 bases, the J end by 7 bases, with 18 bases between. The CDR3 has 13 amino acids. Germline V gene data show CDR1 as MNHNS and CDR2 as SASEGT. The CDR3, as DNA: TGTGCCAGCGAGACTTACAGGGCCAGGGAGCAGTACTTC. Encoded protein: CASETYRAREQYF.

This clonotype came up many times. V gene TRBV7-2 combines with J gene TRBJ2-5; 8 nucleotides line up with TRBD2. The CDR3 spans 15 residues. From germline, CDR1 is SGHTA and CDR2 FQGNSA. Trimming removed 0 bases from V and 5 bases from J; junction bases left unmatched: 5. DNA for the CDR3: TGTGCCAGCAGCTTAGCTAGCGGGGTGCGGGAGACCCAGTACTTC. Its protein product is CASSLASGVRETQYF.

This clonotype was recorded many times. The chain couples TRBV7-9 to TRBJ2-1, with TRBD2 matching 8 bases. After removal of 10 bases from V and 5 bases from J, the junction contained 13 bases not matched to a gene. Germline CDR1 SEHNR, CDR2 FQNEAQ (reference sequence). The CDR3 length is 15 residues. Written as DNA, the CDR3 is TGTGCCACCCGAAAGCCCTACGGGGGGGACAATGAGCAGTTCTTC. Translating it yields CATRKPYGGDNEQFF.

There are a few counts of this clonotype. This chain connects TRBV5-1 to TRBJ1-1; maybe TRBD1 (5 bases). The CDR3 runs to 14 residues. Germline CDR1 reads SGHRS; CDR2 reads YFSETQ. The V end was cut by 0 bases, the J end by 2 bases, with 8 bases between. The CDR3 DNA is TGCGCCAGCAGCTTGGTAGACAGAAACACTGAAGCTTTCTTT. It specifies CASSLVDRNTEAFF.

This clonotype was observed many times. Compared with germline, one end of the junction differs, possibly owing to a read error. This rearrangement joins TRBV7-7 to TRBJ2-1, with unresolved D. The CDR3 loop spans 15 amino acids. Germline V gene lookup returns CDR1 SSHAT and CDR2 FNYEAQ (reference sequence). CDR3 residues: CASSSGRSGNNEQFF. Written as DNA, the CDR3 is TGTGCTAGCAGCTCGGGTCGGTCGGGCAACAATGAGCAGTTCTTC.